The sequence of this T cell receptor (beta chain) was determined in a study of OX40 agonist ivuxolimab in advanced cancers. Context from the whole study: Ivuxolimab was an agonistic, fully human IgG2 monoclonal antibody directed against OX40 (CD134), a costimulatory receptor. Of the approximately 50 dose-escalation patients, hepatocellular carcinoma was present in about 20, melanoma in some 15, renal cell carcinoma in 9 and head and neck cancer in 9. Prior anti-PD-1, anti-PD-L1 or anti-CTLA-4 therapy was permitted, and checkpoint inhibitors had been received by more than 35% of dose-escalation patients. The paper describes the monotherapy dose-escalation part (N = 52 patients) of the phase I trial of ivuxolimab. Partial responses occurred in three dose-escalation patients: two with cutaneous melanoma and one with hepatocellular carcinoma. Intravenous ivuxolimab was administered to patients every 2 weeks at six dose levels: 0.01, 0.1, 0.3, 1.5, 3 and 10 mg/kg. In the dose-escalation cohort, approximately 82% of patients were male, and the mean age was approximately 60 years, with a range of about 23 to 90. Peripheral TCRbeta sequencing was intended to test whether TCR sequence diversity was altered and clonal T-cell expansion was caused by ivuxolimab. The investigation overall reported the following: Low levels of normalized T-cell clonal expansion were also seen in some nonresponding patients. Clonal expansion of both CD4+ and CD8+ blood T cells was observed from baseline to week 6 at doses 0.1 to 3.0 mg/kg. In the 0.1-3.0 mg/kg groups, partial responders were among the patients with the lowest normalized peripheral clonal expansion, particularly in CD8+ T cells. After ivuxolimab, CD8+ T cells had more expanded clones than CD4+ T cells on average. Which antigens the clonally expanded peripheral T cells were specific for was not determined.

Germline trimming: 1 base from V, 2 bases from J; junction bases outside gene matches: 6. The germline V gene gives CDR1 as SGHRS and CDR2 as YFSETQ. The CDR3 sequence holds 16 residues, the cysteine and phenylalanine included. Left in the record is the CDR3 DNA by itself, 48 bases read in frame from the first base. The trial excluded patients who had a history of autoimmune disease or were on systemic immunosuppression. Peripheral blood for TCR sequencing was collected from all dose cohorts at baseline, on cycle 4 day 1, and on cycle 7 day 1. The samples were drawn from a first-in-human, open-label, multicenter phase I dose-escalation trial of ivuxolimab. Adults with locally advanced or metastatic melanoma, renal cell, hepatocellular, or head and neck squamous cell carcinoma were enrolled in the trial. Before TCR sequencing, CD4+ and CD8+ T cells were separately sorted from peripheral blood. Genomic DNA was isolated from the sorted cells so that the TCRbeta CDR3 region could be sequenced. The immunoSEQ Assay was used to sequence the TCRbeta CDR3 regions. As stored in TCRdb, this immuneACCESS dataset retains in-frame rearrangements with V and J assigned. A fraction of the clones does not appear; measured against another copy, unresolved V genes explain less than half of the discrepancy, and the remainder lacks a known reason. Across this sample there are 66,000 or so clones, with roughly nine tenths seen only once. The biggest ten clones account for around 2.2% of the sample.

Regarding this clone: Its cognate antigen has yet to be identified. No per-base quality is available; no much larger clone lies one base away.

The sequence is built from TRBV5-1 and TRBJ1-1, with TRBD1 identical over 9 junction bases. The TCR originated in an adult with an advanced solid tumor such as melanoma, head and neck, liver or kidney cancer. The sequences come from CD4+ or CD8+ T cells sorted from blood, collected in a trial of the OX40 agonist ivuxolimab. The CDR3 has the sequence CASSLYWDRDNTEAFF. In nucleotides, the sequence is TGCGCCAGCAGCTTGTATTGGGACAGGGACAACACTGAAGCTTTCTTT.